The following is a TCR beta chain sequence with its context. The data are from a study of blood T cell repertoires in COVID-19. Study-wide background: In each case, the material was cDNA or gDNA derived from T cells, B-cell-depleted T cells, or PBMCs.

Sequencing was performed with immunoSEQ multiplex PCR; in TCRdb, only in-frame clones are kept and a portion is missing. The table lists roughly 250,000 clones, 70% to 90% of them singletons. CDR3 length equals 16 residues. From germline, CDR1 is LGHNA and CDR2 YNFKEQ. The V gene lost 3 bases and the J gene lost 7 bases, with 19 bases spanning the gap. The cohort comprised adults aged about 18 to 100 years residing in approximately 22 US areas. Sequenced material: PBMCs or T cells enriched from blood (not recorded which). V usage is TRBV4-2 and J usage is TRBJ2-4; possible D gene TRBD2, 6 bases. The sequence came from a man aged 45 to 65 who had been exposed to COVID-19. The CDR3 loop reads CASSHRKSSGVNIQYF. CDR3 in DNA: TGTGCCAGCAGCCATCGTAAAAGTTCGGGAGTGAACATTCAGTACTTC.